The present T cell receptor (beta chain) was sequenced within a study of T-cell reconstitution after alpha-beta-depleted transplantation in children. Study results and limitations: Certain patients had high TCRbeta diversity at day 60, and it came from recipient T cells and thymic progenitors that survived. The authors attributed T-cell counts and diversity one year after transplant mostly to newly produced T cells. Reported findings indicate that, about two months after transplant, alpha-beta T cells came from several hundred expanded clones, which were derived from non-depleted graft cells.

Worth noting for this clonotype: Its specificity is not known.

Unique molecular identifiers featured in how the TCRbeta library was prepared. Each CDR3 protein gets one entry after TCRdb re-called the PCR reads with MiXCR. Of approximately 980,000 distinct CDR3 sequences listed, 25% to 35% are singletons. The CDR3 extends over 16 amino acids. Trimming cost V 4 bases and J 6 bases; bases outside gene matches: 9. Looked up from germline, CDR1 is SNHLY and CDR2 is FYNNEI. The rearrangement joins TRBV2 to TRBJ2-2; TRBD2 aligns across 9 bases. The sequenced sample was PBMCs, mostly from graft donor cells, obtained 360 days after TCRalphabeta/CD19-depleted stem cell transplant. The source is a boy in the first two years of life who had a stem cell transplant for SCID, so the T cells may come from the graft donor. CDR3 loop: CASSVGSSGKAGELFF. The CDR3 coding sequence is TGTGCCAGCAGTGTCGGGTCTAGCGGGAAGGCCGGGGAGCTGTTTTTT.